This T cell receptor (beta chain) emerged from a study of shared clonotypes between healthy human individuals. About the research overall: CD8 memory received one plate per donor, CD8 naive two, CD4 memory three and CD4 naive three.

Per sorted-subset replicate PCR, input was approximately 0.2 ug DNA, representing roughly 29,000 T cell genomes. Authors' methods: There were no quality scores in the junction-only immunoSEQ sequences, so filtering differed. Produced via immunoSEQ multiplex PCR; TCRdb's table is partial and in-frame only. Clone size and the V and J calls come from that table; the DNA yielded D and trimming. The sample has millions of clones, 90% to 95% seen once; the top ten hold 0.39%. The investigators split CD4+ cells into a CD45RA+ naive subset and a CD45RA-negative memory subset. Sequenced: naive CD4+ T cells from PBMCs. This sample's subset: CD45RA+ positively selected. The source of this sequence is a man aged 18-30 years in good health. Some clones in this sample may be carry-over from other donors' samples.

This chain's CDR3 is CSALIGQPQHF. The CDR3, as DNA: TGCAGTGCTCTAATAGGTCAGCCCCAGCATTTT. The chain carries TRBV20-1 and TRBJ1-5; D ambiguous. The length of the CDR3 is 11 residues. Germline V gene data show CDR1 as DFQATT and CDR2 as SNEGSKA (reference sequence). V lost 5 bases to trimming and J lost 6 bases, with 8 bases between them.